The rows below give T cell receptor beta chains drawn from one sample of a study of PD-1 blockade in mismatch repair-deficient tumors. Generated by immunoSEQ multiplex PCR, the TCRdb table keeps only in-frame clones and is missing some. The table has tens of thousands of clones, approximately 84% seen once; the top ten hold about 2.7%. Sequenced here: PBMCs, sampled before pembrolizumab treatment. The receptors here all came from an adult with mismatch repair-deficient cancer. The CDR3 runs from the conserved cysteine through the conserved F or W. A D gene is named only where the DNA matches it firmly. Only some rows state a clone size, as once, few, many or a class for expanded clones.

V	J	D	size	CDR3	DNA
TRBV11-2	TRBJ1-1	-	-	CASSSSLRPGTEAFF	TGTGCCAGCAGCTCCTCGCTCCGGCCGGGCACTGAAGCTTTCTTT
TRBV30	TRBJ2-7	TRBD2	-	CAWSSGTSGRPSYEQYF	TGTGCCTGGAGTTCAGGGACTAGCGGGCGACCCTCCTACGAGCAGTACTTC
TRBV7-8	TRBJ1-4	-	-	CASRITAGNEKLFF	TGTGCCAGCAGGATAACGGCGGGTAATGAAAAACTGTTTTTT
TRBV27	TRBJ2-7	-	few	CASSSGLPYEQYF	TGTGCCAGCAGTTCAGGGCTACCCTACGAGCAGTACTTC
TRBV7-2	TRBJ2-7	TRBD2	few	CASSRLAGLYEQYF	TGTGCCAGCAGCCGACTAGCGGGGCTCTACGAGCAGTACTTC
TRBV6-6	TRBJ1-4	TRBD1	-	CASSNDRGKQKLFF	TGTGCCAGCAGTAACGACAGGGGTAAACAAAAACTGTTTTTT
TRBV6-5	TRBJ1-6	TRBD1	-	CASARDRGNSPLHF	TGTGCCAGCGCCCGGGACAGAGGAAATTCACCCCTCCACTTT
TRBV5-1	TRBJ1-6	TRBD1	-	CASSQTGAHNSPLHF	TGCGCCAGCAGCCAGACAGGGGCCCATAATTCACCCCTCCACTTT
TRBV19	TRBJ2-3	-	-	CASSSRGLNTVTQYF	TGTGCCAGTAGTTCCCGAGGGCTTAATACCGTTACGCAGTATTTT
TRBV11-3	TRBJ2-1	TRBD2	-	CASSPLFLVSGTNEQFF	TGTGCCAGCAGCCCCCTTTTTCTAGTTAGCGGGACGAATGAGCAGTTCTTC
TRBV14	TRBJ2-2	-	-	CASSPWTGQNGGELFF	TGTGCCAGCAGCCCCTGGACAGGACAGAACGGGGGAGAGCTGTTTTTT
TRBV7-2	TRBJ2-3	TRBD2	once	CASSLGTSGLDTQYF	TGTGCCAGCAGCTTAGGGACTAGCGGGTTGGATACGCAGTATTTT
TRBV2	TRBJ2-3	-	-	CASSVSKAGLTDTQYF	TGTGCCAGCAGCGTCTCGAAGGCGGGATTAACAGATACGCAGTATTTT
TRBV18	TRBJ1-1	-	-	CASSLSLGDTEAFF	TGTGCCAGCTCCCTTTCCCTCGGGGACACTGAAGCTTTCTTT
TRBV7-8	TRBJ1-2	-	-	CASSLATGWDGYTF	TGTGCCAGCAGCTTAGCAACAGGGTGGGATGGCTACACCTTC
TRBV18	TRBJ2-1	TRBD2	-	CASSPQREVSNEQFF	TGTGCCAGCTCACCACAGCGGGAGGTGAGCAATGAGCAGTTCTTC
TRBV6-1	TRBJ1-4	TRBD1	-	CASSGTGTGGTWEKLFF	TGTGCCAGCAGTGGGACCGGGACAGGGGGCACATGGGAAAAACTGTTTTTT
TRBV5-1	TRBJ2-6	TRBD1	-	CASSFDRAGANVLTF	TGCGCCAGCAGCTTTGACAGGGCTGGGGCCAACGTCCTGACTTTC
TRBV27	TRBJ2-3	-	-	CASSTGTHTNTQYF	TGTGCCAGCAGTACAGGGACCCACACAAATACGCAGTATTTT
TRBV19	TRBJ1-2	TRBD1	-	CASSTVAGTDYGYTF	TGTGCCAGTAGTACGGTCGCCGGGACAGATTATGGCTACACCTTC
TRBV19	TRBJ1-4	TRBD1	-	CASSIVTGTGNEKLFF	TGTGCCAGTAGTATAGTAACCGGGACAGGGAATGAAAAACTGTTTTTT
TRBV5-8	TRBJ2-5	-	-	CASSSTTGPLQETQYF	TGTGCCAGCAGCTCGACTACCGGGCCCCTCCAAGAGACCCAGTACTTC
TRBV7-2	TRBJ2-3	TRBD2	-	CASSLVSGSVTDTQYF	TGTGCCAGCAGCTTAGTTAGCGGGAGCGTGACAGATACGCAGTATTTT
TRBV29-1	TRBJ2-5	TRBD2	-	CSAQAGSGTQYF	TGCAGCGCCCAAGCGGGGTCGGGGACCCAGTACTTC
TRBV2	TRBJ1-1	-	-	CASSEDGNTEAFF	TGTGCCAGCAGTGAAGACGGGAACACTGAAGCTTTCTTT
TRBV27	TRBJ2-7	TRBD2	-	CASSPSLSGLAVGYEQYF	TGTGCCAGCAGTCCGAGCTTGTCTGGACTAGCTGTCGGGTACGAGCAGTACTTC
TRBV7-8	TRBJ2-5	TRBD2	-	CASSLPSGRGQETQYF	TGTGCCAGCAGCTTACCTAGCGGGAGAGGCCAAGAGACCCAGTACTTC
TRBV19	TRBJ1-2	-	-	CASMRQSYGYTF	TGTGCCAGTATGAGACAGAGCTATGGCTACACCTTC
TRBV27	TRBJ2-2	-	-	CASSFTLLTGELFF	TGTGCCAGCAGTTTTACTCTACTCACCGGGGAGCTGTTTTTT
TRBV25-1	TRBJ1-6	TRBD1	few	CASSGTGENSPLHF	TGTGCCAGCAGTGGTACAGGGGAAAATTCACCCCTCCACTTT
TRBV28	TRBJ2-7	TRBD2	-	CASSFTSGKGTYEQYF	TGTGCCAGCAGTTTCACTAGCGGGAAAGGGACCTACGAGCAGTACTTC
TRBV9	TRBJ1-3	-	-	CASSVEKHGNTIYF	TGTGCCAGCAGCGTAGAGAAGCACGGAAACACCATATATTTT
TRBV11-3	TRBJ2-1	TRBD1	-	CASSKDRGVDEQFF	TGTGCCAGCAGCAAGGACAGGGGGGTGGATGAGCAGTTCTTC
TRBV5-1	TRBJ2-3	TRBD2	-	CASSLGASGLTDTQYF	TGCGCCAGCAGCCTGGGGGCTAGCGGGTTAACAGATACGCAGTATTTT
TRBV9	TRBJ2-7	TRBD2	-	CASSVDPWGEGLYEQYF	TGTGCCAGCAGCGTAGACCCCTGGGGGGAGGGCCTTTACGAGCAGTACTTC
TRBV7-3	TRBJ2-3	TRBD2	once	CASSRGLAETDTQYF	TGTGCCAGCAGCAGAGGACTAGCGGAGACAGATACGCAGTATTTT
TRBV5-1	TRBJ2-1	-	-	CASSLDSYNEQFF	TGCGCCAGCAGCTTGGACAGCTACAATGAGCAGTTCTTC
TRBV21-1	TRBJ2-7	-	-	CASTKQGRGGAGGPSSYEQYF	TGTGCCAGCACCAAGCAGGGCCGTGGGGGCGCGGGAGGGCCTAGCTCCTACGAGCAGTACTTC
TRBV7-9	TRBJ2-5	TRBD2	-	CASSSSGTRNKETQYF	TGTGCCAGCAGCTCCAGTGGGACTAGGAATAAAGAGACCCAGTACTTC
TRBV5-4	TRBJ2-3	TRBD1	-	CASSPVGERQGAYTDTQYF	TGTGCCAGCAGCCCCGTCGGGGAGAGACAGGGGGCATACACAGATACGCAGTATTTT
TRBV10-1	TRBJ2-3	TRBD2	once	CASSGIMTGGPTDTQYF	TGCGCCAGCAGTGGCATTATGACGGGAGGGCCCACAGATACGCAGTATTTT
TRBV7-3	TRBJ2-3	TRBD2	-	CASSLLGLAGGADTQYF	TGTGCCAGCAGCTTGTTGGGACTAGCGGGAGGCGCAGATACGCAGTATTTT
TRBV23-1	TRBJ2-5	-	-	CASSQDTYQETQYF	TGCGCCAGCAGCCAGGACACGTACCAAGAGACCCAGTACTTC
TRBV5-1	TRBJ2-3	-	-	CASSRGQAGADTQYF	TGCGCCAGCAGCCGGGGACAGGCGGGGGCAGATACGCAGTATTTT
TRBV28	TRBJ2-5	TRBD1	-	CASSENRGQTQYF	TGTGCCAGCAGTGAAAACAGGGGTCAGACCCAGTACTTC
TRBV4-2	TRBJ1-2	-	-	CASSQIDTFGYTF	TGTGCCAGCAGCCAAATAGACACGTTCGGCTACACCTTC
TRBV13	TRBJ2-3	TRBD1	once	CASSQARDRATDTQYF	TGTGCCAGCAGTCAGGCCCGGGACAGGGCCACAGATACGCAGTATTTT
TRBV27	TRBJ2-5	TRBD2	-	CASTRLAGGPIETQYF	TGTGCCAGCACTAGACTAGCGGGAGGGCCCATCGAGACCCAGTACTTC
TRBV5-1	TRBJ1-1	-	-	CASSAPHQGKVTEAFF	TGCGCCAGCAGCGCGCCCCATCAGGGGAAGGTCACTGAAGCTTTCTTT
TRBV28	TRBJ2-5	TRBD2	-	CASRRRGGEETQYF	TGTGCCAGCAGGCGGAGGGGAGGGGAAGAGACCCAGTACTTC
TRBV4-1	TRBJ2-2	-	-	CASSQVGGTGELFF	TGCGCCAGCAGCCAAGTAGGGGGAACCGGGGAGCTGTTTTTT